Only a few counts were recorded for the clone carrying this T cell receptor (beta chain). The CDR3 sequence is 14 residues long. The V end lost 6 bases, the J end lost 6 bases, and 17 bases lay between the germline ends. Germline lookup yields CDR1 LGHNA and CDR2 YNFKEQ. This sample stems from a study of T cells in Graves' hyperthyroidism and ophthalmopathy. RNA transcripts were the template for amplifying TCR beta CDR3 regions. When the TCR CDR3 underwent first-round RT-PCR, the HTBI primer set was used. TCRdb redid the calling of the multiplex PCR reads with MiXCR, one entry per CDR3 protein. The data contain around 540,000 distinct CDR3 sequences, 35% to 55% of them seen just once; the ten biggest clones take up just under 8.5%.

The clonotype comes from a young woman with Graves' hyperthyroidism. Sequencing was done on a sample of peripheral blood or thyroid tissue (not recorded which). The chain links TRBV4-2 to TRBJ1-2; tentative D call: TRBD1 (5 bases). CDR3 nucleotides: TGTGCCAGCAGGCCCGGGACCGGAGGTAATGGCTACACCTTC. It encodes CASRPGTGGNGYTF.